The T cell receptor (beta chain) under discussion was sequenced for a study of T cells in localized non-small cell lung cancer. Remarks on this clone: The antigen remains undetermined.

General observations from the study: Higher T cell density in the blood was associated with longer overall survival, whereas higher adjacent-lung clonality associated with shorter survival. Adjacent lung tissue had a median about 60 of the top 100 clones found in the tumor. Peak T cell clonality was found in uninvolved adjacent lung, exceeding tumor.

Assay used: immunoSEQ multiplex PCR; TCRdb lists only in-frame clones, some missing. Counted here are about 53,000 clones, over 80% occurring once; the ten biggest clones make up 17%. Germline assignment: CDR1 MNHEY and CDR2 SMNVEV (reference sequence). V dropped 5 bases and J dropped 0 bases, with 14 bases sitting between them. CDR3 length: 15 residues. This TCR was recovered from a man aged 40 to 75 with stage III lung adenocarcinoma. Specimen: peripheral blood mononuclear cells, collected before any cancer treatment. This sequence joins TRBV27 and TRBJ2-7; maybe TRBD1 (6 bases). This chain's CDR3 is CASSPEQGSSYEQYF. The DNA of the CDR3 is TGTGCCAGCAGTCCCGAACAGGGTAGCTCCTACGAGCAGTACTTC.